The 21 T cell receptor beta chains given below trace back to one sample, sequenced in a study of cytomegalovirus exposure and HLA in healthy donors (dated by TCRdb to the late 2010s). Receptor amplification or capture employed the immunoSEQ multiplex PCR assay. For the multiplex PCR, a mixture combining 60 forward primers for TCR Vbeta segments and 13 reverse primers for TCR Jbeta segments was used. Sourced from immuneACCESS, this table was stored by TCRdb with only in-frame sequences that have V and J called. A share of the clones is absent; for the studies checked, an unresolved V gene accounts for under half, and the remainder has no known explanation. The sample table contains about 180,000 clones; only one count was recorded for about 80% of them. The ten largest clones take up approximately 1.4% of the sample. Input material: PBMCs. These receptors were collected from a man between 18 and 29 years old in good health and CMV-seronegative.

The rearrangement joins TRBV30 to TRBJ2-6; a weak D match, TRBD1 (5 bases). V was cut by 5 bases and J by 0 bases, with 8 bases left in between. Germline values: CDR1 GTSNPN, CDR2 SVGIG (reference sequence). The CDR3 consists of 14 residues. The CDR3 coding sequence is TGTGCCTGGTCAGGGAACTCTGGGGCCAACGTCCTGACTTTC. Translation: CAWSGNSGANVLTF.

A note on this clone: The junction does not match germline at one end; this may be a read error. This chain uses TRBV7-9 with TRBJ2-7, with 10 bases identical to TRBD1. The CDR3 runs 17 residues. CDR1 and CDR2 from the germline V gene are SEHNR and FQNEAQ (reference sequence). CDR3 DNA: TGTTCCAGCAGCTCCCCACTACTCGACAGGGGGCGTCACGAGCAGTACTTC. Its protein product is CSSSSPLLDRGRHEQYF. The whole variable domain, remainder taken from reference TRBV7-9 and TRBJ2-7, is DTGVSQNPRHKITKRGQNVTFRCDPISEHNRLYWYRQTLGQGPEFLTYFQNEAQLEKSRLLSDRFSAERPKGSFSTLEIQRTEQGDSAMYLCSSSSPLLDRGRHEQYFGPGTRLTVT.

The rearrangement joins TRBV11-2 to TRBJ2-5; the D gene is possibly TRBD2 (6 bases). Trimming left V 3 bases short and J 3 bases short, with 17 bases between. CDR3 length equals 16 residues. CDR1 and CDR2 from the germline V gene are SGHAT and FQNNGV. The DNA for the CDR3 is TGTGCCAGCAGCTTTCAATCCGGGACTGCTAAAGAGACCCAGTACTTC. This codes for CASSFQSGTAKETQYF.

V usage is TRBV2 and J usage is TRBJ2-6; no clear D gene. Germline V CDR1 and CDR2: SNHLY, FYNNEI. The ends were cut back, 4 bases at V and 0 bases at J, with 7 bases in the middle. The CDR3 sequence is 15 residues long. The CDR3 DNA sequence: TGTGCCAGCAGTGTTAGCACCTCTGGGGCCAACGTCCTGACTTTC. Its protein product is CASSVSTSGANVLTF. Complete variable domain (other parts from reference TRBV2 and TRBJ2-6): EPEVTQTPSHQVTQMGQEVILRCVPISNHLYFYWYRQILGQKVEFLVSFYNNEISEKSEIFDDQFSVERPDGSNFTLKIRSTKLEDSAMYFCASSVSTSGANVLTFGAGSRLTVL.

The chain recombines TRBV7-9 with TRBJ1-2; D perhaps matches TRBD1 (5 bases). V dropped 1 base and J dropped 8 bases, with 14 bases sitting between them. The CDR3 consists of 14 residues. The germline gives CDR1 SEHNR, CDR2 FQNEAQ (reference sequence). The CDR3 DNA sequence: TGTGCCAGCAGCTTAGTCGGGCAGGGCAGCGGCTACACCTTC. Encoded protein: CASSLVGQGSGYTF.

The rearrangement links TRBV29-1 to TRBJ2-7, with D tentatively TRBD1 (6 bases). The last part of the DNA fits TRBJ2-1 better; the J call may be wrong. CDR3 length equals 13 residues. CDR1 is SQVTM and CDR2 is ANQGSEA in the germline V gene. The CDR3: CSVPGTYYNEQFF. Here the CDR3 DNA reads TGCAGCGTCCCCGGGACATATTACAATGAGCAGTTCTTC.

V gene TRBV7-9 combines with J gene TRBJ1-2; 8 bases match TRBD1. The CDR3 consists of 17 residues. V dropped 5 bases and J dropped 5; count of bases not matched to a gene: 16. The V gene's germline CDR1 is SEHNR and CDR2 FQNEAQ (reference sequence). The CDR3 bases are TGTGCCAGCAGCCGGAACCCTACAAGCAGGGGGCCGTATGGCTACACCTTC. Its protein product is CASSRNPTSRGPYGYTF. The variable domain in full, completed from reference TRBV7-9 and TRBJ1-2, reads DTGVSQNPRHKITKRGQNVTFRCDPISEHNRLYWYRQTLGQGPEFLTYFQNEAQLEKSRLLSDRFSAERPKGSFSTLEIQRTEQGDSAMYLCASSRNPTSRGPYGYTFGSGTRLTVV.

J is TRBJ1-4 and V is TRBV4-1; the D gene is possibly TRBD1 (6 bases). V was pared by 0 bases and J by 6 bases, with 11 bases between. Germline V gene sequence: CDR1 MGHRA, CDR2 YSYEKL. The CDR3 covers 15 residues. CDR3 DNA sequence: TGCGCCAGCAGCCAAGATGGAACAGGGTATGAAAAACTGTTTTTT. Translating it yields CASSQDGTGYEKLFF.

This chain joins TRBV18 and TRBJ2-2; 9 bases are a match to TRBD2. The germline CDR1 and CDR2 sequences are KGHSH and LQKENI. This CDR3 region has 16 residues. Trimming cost V 3 bases and J 6 bases; bases outside gene matches: 8. CDR3 region: CASSPVPGLAPGELFF. In DNA form, the CDR3 reads TGTGCCAGCTCACCCGTCCCGGGACTAGCTCCCGGGGAGCTGTTTTTT.

CDR3 DNA sequence: TGTGCTAGTGGCCATAGAAGGTCCGGGATCACCGGGGAGCTGTTTTTT. This codes for CASGHRRSGITGELFF. This sequence joins TRBV12-5 and TRBJ2-2; the D gene is possibly TRBD2 (5 bases). The CDR3 is 16 amino acids. V dropped 6 bases and J dropped 4 bases, with 18 bases sitting between them. Germline values: CDR1 LGHNT, CDR2 FRNRAP.

This sequence joins TRBV29-1 and TRBJ2-3; 10 nucleotides line up with TRBD2. Germline V lookup: CDR1 SQVTM, CDR2 ANQGSEA. The CDR3 covers 13 residues. J was trimmed by 4 bases and V by 7 bases; bases with no gene match: 5. CDR3 sequence reads: CSASGRAADTQYF. CDR3 coding DNA: TGCAGCGCCAGCGGGAGGGCCGCAGATACGCAGTATTTT.

The V gene is TRBV5-8, the J gene TRBJ2-7, with D possibly TRBD2 on 6 matching bases. V was clipped by 6 bases and J by 3 bases, with 16 bases between them. The CDR3 loop spans 14 amino acids. Germline V gives CDR1 SGHTS, CDR2 YDEGEE. Here the CDR3 reads CASNARGNFYEQYF. The CDR3 DNA sequence: TGTGCCAGCAACGCCCGGGGGAACTTCTACGAGCAGTACTTC.

This chain connects TRBV9 to TRBJ1-5; no clear D. The V end lost 2 bases, the J end lost 0 bases, and 9 bases lay between the germline ends. Germline-derived CDR1 and CDR2 are SGDLS and YYNGEE. The CDR3 spans 15 residues. CDR3 DNA: TGTGCCAGCAGCGTCACAGCTAATAGCAATCAGCCCCAGCATTTT. This codes for CASSVTANSNQPQHF.

The V and J genes are TRBV7-2 and TRBJ2-1, with 11 bases lining up with TRBD2. The germline gives CDR1 SGHTA, CDR2 FQGNSA. The CDR3 sequence is 14 residues long. V shed 8 bases, J shed 3 bases, and the junction held 3 bases outside the gene matches. The CDR3 reads CASSGTSGYNEQFF. Written as DNA, the CDR3 is TGTGCCAGCTCCGGGACTAGCGGCTACAATGAGCAGTTCTTC.

CDR3: CASSGLTGGLSYGYTF. As DNA, the CDR3 is TGTGCCAGCAGCGGGCTCACAGGGGGTTTAAGCTATGGCTACACCTTC. The chain uses TRBV9 and TRBJ1-2, with TRBD1 matching over 8 bases. Germline assignment: CDR1 SGDLS and CDR2 YYNGEE. This CDR3 is built from 16 residues. After removal of 3 bases from V and 4 bases from J, the junction contained 11 bases not matched to a gene.

The chain is built from TRBV7-3 and TRBJ1-1; weak D call: TRBD1 (5 bases). Trimming shortened V by 1 base and J by 1 base, and 16 bases separated the two germline ends. Germline-derived CDR1 and CDR2 are SGHTA and FQGTGA. The CDR3 length is 17 residues. CDR3 loop: CASSLRGGRWGNTEAFF. The CDR3, as DNA: TGTGCCAGCAGCTTAAGGGGGGGGAGGTGGGGGAACACTGAAGCTTTCTTT.

V and J are TRBV7-2 and TRBJ2-7; D might be TRBD2 (5 bases). Per the germline V gene, CDR1 is SGHTA and CDR2 is FQGNSA. The CDR3 is 13 amino acids. Trimming removed 2 bases from V and 2 bases from J, with 7 bases in between. CDR3 in amino acids: CASSLQRTYEQYF. The CDR3 DNA sequence: TGTGCCAGCAGCTTACAGCGGACCTACGAGCAGTACTTC.

The chain employs TRBV19 and TRBJ2-1, with D maybe TRBD1 (6 bases). V was cut by 4 bases and J by 7 bases, with 14 bases left in between. This CDR3 has 14 residues. Germline CDR1 reads LNHDA; CDR2 reads SQIVND (reference sequence). The CDR3, as DNA: TGTGCCAGTAGTAAGGACAGAGTAGGGAATGAGCAGTTCTTC. The encoded protein is CASSKDRVGNEQFF.

The rearrangement uses TRBV6-5 and TRBJ2-3; D not certain. V lost 3 bases and J lost 14, with 18 bases in between. The CDR3 length is 13 residues. CDR1 and CDR2 (germline): MNHEY, SVGAGI. The CDR3 is CASSYSPTTRPYF. CDR3 in DNA: TGTGCCAGCAGTTATTCGCCCACAACGAGGCCGTATTTT.

For the CDR3, the DNA is TGCGCCAGCAGCCCTGATCCTGCGGGGGGAGGAGATACGCAGTATTTT. It codes for CASSPDPAGGGDTQYF. The V call is TRBV4-1, the J call TRBJ2-3; 8 bases map to TRBD2. The CDR3 is 16 residues long. CDR1 is MGHRA and CDR2 is YSYEKL in the germline V gene. The V gene end was trimmed by 4 bases and the J gene end by 5 bases; junction bases not matched to a gene: 11.

The chain carries TRBV6-5 and TRBJ2-1; 7 bases align to TRBD2. Germline V gene data show CDR1 as MNHEY and CDR2 as SVGAGI. With V trimmed by 2 bases and J by 10 bases, 5 bases remained unmatched. CDR3 length equals 13 residues. The DNA for the CDR3 is TGTGCCAGCAGTTACGAGGCCGGGAGGGAGCAGTTCTTC. Encoded protein: CASSYEAGREQFF.